This TCR beta chain was identified during a study of cytomegalovirus exposure and HLA in healthy donors. Study context: As an earlier analysis found, roughly 170 million T cells yielded some 120 million unique TCR beta sequences.

Comment on this clone: What it binds is unknown.

In the PCR, 60 Vbeta and 13 Jbeta primers were used. The table came from immunoSEQ multiplex PCR; TCRdb's copy has only in-frame clones and leaves some out. The sample includes 120,000 or so clones, around 80% of them seen just once. Findings and limits, study-wide: Reportedly, diagnosis of cytomegalovirus status by the classifier showed high specificity and sensitivity. Later work associated around 18,000 TCR beta sequences with HLA alleles at 0.05 false discovery rate. Most likely, a cluster of highly shared sequence variants arose as a sequencing artifact.

Sequencing input: PBMCs. The sequence came from a female donor in good health and CMV-seropositive.

CDR3 nucleotide sequence: TGTGCCAGCAGGTTGGGACTAGCGGGGCCCGGGGAGCTGTTTTTT. It specifies CASRLGLAGPGELFF. The chain links TRBV6-6 to TRBJ2-2, with 13 bases lining up with TRBD2. CDR3 length: 15 residues. V gave up 6 bases and J gave up 6 bases; unmatched junction bases: 4. The germline CDR1 and CDR2 sequences are MNHNY and SVGAGI (reference sequence).